This T cell receptor (beta chain) was documented in a study of shared clonotypes between healthy human individuals. General study points: With few donors, the genetic and exposure-history diversity represented was limited. Rarefaction curves obtained for sorted subsets showed sequencing incomplete despite large depth.

Sequenced by immunoSEQ multiplex PCR; TCRdb stores in-frame clones only, minus some. The sample includes 550,000 to 700,000 clones, around 73% of them seen just once. There are 14 residues in the CDR3. Remarks on this clone: Its antigen is as yet unknown.

V usage is TRBV21-1 and J usage is TRBJ2-1. TRBV21-1 is classified as a pseudogene. The material sequenced was memory CD4+ T cells sorted from blood. Subset meaning: CD45RA-negative fraction. This clonotype originated in a woman in her twenties or thirties in good health. CDR3 residues: CASSKGSSYNEQFF. As DNA, the CDR3 is TGTGCCAGCAGCAAAGGCTCCTCCTACAATGAGCAGTTCTTC.